The entry below describes one T cell receptor (beta chain). Its antigen is not known. Assay: immunoSEQ multiplex PCR; the TCRdb copy retains only in-frame clones and omits some. The sample records over 14,000 clones, more than 75% being singletons. The source of the sample is a study of OX40 agonist ivuxolimab in advanced cancers. The wider study: At doses from 0.01 to 10 mg/kg, patients were given intravenous ivuxolimab every 2 weeks.

The CDR3 runs to 14 residues. Trimming took 5 bases from V and 4 from J, leaving 16 bases between them. Germline values: CDR1 GTSNPN, CDR2 SVGIG (reference sequence). Study-wide findings and caveats: Expansion of clones was among the lowest in partial responders at 0.1-3.0 mg/kg. Within 6 weeks, CD4+ and CD8+ blood T cells expanded clonally at 0.1 to 3.0 mg/kg.

The genes are TRBV30 and TRBJ2-3; D possibly corresponds to TRBD1 (5 bases). This sample comprised CD4+ or CD8+ T cells sorted from blood, obtained in a trial of the OX40 agonist ivuxolimab. This receptor was obtained from an adult with an advanced solid tumor such as melanoma, head and neck, liver or kidney cancer. DNA for the CDR3: TGTGCCTGGGGGGCTGAATCGGCACCAGATACGCAGTATTTT. Residues: CAWGAESAPDTQYF.